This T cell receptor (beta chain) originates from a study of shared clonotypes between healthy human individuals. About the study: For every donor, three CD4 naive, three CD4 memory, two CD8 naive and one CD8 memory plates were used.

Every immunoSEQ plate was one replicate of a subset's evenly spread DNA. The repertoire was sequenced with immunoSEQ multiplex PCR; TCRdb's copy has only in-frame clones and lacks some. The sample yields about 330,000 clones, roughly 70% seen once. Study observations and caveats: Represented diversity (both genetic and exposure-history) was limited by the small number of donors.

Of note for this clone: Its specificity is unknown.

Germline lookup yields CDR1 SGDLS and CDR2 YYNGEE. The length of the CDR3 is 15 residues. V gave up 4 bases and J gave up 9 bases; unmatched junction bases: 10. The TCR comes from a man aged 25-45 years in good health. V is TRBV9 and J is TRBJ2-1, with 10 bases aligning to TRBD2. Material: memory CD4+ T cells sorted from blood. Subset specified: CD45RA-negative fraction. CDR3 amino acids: CASSRGLAGAGEQFF. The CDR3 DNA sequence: TGTGCCAGCAGCCGGGGTCTAGCGGGAGCTGGTGAGCAGTTCTTC. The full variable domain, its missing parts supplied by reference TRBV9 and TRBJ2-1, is DSGVTQTPKHLITATGQRVTLRCSPRSGDLSVYWYQQSLDQGLQFLIQYYNGEERAKGNILERFSAQQFPDLHSELNLSSLELGDSALYFCASSRGLAGAGEQFFGPGTRLTVL.